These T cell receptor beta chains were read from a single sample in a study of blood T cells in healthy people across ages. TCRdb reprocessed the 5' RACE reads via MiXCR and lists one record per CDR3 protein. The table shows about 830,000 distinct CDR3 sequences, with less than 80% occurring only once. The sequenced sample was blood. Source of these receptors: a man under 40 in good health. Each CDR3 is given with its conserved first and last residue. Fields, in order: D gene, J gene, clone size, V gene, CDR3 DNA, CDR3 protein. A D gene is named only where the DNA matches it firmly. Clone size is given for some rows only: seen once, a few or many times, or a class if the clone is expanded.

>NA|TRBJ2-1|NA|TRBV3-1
TGTGCCGGCAGCCCTCGGAGCGCTGGAAATGAGCAGTTCTTC
CAGSPRSAGNEQFF
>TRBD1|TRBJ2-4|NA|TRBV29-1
TGCAGCGTTGAAGATCGCACATGGGGACAGCCTAACATTCAGTACTTC
CSVEDRTWGQPNIQYF
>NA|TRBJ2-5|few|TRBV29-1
TGCAGCGTTGGCGGACGGGATCAAGAGACCCAGTACTTC
CSVGGRDQETQYF
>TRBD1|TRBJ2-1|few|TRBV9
TGTGCCAGCAGCGGTACCGGGACAGGTCCCTACAATGAGCAGTTCTTC
CASSGTGTGPYNEQFF
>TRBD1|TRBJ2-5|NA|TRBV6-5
TGTGCCAGCAGTTACTCGGACAGGGGGGTTGAGACCCAGTACTTC
CASSYSDRGVETQYF
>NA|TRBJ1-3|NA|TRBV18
TGTGCCAGCTCACCCCGGGACACCGTCTCTGGAAACACCATATATTTT
CASSPRDTVSGNTIYF
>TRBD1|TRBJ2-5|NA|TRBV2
TGTGCCAGCAGTGAAGTCGCAGGGGGCTGGGAGACCCAGTACTTC
CASSEVAGGWETQYF
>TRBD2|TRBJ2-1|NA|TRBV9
TGTGCCAGCAACGAGGGTGGGCGGGGGGAACGTGAGCAGTTCTTC
CASNEGGRGEREQFF
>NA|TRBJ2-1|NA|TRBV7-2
TGTGCCAGCAGCTTAGATGTATTCGGCAATGAGCAGTTCTTC
CASSLDVFGNEQFF
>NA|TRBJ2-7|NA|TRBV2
TGTGCCAGCAGTGCGGGGAAGTACGAGCAGTACTTC
CASSAGKYEQYF
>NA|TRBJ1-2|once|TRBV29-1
TGCAGTGCCCCTAACACCCAGGGCGGGTCCGGCTACACCTTC
CSAPNTQGGSGYTF
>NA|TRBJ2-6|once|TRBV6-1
TGTGCCAGCAGTGCCTCCCCGGACAGCCCTGGGGCCAACGTCCTGACTTTC
CASSASPDSPGANVLTF
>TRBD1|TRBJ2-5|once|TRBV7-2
TGTGCCAGCAGCTTAGGGGGGTGGGTGACAGGGGGCGCGGAGACCCAGTACTTC
CASSLGGWVTGGAETQYF
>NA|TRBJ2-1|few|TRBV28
TGTGCCAGCAGTTTAGGCAAGCGGGAGCAGTTCTTC
CASSLGKREQFF
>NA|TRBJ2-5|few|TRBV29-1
TGCAGCGTTGAAGGGCGGGACACTTCCAGCCAAGAGACCCAGTACTTC
CSVEGRDTSSQETQYF
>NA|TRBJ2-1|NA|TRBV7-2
TGTGCCAGCAGCCCTGACAGTTTTGACAATGAGCAGTTCTTC
CASSPDSFDNEQFF
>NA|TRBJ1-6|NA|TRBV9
TGTGCCAGCAGCGTCCTTGGCGGGAGAAGTTCACCCCTCCACTTT
CASSVLGGRSSPLHF
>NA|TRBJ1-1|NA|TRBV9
TGTGCCAGCAGCGTACCCCCACAGGGAATGAACACTGAAGCTTTCTTT
CASSVPPQGMNTEAFF
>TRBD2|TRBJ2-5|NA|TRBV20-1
TGCAGTGCTAGACTAGCGGGGGGCGGTGAGACCCAGTACTTC
CSARLAGGGETQYF
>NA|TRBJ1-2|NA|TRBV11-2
TGTGCTAGCAGCTTAGTCTCGGGCCAGAGATACACCTTC
CASSLVSGQRYTF
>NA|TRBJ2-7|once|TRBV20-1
TGCAGTGCTAGAGACGGGGCACAAACCTACGAGCAGTACTTC
CSARDGAQTYEQYF
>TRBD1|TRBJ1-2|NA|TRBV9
TGTGCCAGCAGCACCAGACAGGGGCTGAGTGGCTACACCTTC
CASSTRQGLSGYTF